The rows below give T cell receptor beta chains drawn from one sample of a study of CD8+CD57+ T cells in acquired aplastic anemia. TCRdb reprocessed the reads with MiXCR, giving one entry per CDR3 protein. The sample lists around 170,000 distinct CDR3 sequences; 55% to 80% were seen once. Sequenced sample: sorted CD4+, CD8+, or CD8+CD57+ T cells (not recorded which) from PBMCs. These receptors were obtained from a human donor in good health. Each CDR3 is given without its conserved first and last residue.

>15|TRBV5-4|TRBJ2-7
ASSLSGTGKTAYEQY
>11|TRBV20-1|TRBJ1-4
SALQGSNEKLF
>12|TRBV7-9|TRBJ1-2
ASSTTQGRNGYT
>9|TRBV10-2|TRBJ1-1
ASSGATEAF
>11|TRBV25-1|TRBJ2-2
ASGGPNTGELF
>10|TRBV5-1|TRBJ2-5
ASSTGERIQY
>10|TRBV30|TRBJ2-7
AWNGGSYEQY
>12|TRBV6-5|TRBJ1-1
ASSYRASGTEAF
>11|TRBV19|TRBJ1-1
ASRQGARSEAF
>9|TRBV7-9|TRBJ2-5
ASSTTGTQY
>12|TRBV19|TRBJ2-7
ASSIVGTGNEQY
>10|TRBV24-1|TRBJ2-7
ATSSGSYEQY
>11|TRBV7-9|TRBJ2-2
ASSLRHTGELF
>15|TRBV2|TRBJ2-7
ASSQPTVAGGGYEQY
>11|TRBV11-2|TRBJ2-1
ASSLGPGRAGS
>11|TRBV10-3|TRBJ2-3
AIMSEWTDTQY
>16|TRBV6-5|TRBJ2-5
ASSYSNAGLAGSEGQY
>12|TRBV5-1|TRBJ2-5
ASSYTGGRETQY
>13|TRBV9|TRBJ2-1
ASSVEGQGGNEQF
>10|TRBV5-5|TRBJ1-1
ASSGTGGASF
>11|TRBV12-3/TRBV12-4|TRBJ2-7
ASSPGTGIEQY
>11|TRBV20-1|TRBJ2-2
SASATNTGELF
>13|TRBV2|TRBJ2-3
ASSGLAGDTDTQY
>9|TRBV10-2|TRBJ2-2
AGSVAGELF
>11|TRBV25-1|TRBJ1-2
AGSEARRYGYT
>15|TRBV25-1|TRBJ2-7
ASSANTPRGGAYEQY
>12|TRBV2|TRBJ1-4
ASSGGTGVGKLF
>11|TRBV20-1|TRBJ1-1
SARGRMNTEAF
>11|TRBV5-1|TRBJ1-1
ASSIQVNTEAF
>10|TRBV6-6|TRBJ2-3
ASSCPTDTQY
>9|TRBV10-3|TRBJ1-1
AISDSKETF
>13|TRBV10-2|TRBJ2-1
ASSPGLAGYNEQF
>9|TRBV24-1|TRBJ2-5
ATSDSETQY
>12|TRBV12-3/TRBV12-4|TRBJ2-7
ASIHSGRANEQY
>11|TRBV7-9|TRBJ1-2
ASSFGDAGGYT
>16|TRBV2|TRBJ2-3
ASSKDRPRTAGADTQY
>15|TRBV15|TRBJ2-3
ATSTGLAGGSLDTQY
>11|TRBV2|TRBJ1-6
ASSEGANSPLH
>11|TRBV24-1|TRBJ2-5
ATSRLAEETQY
>12|TRBV7-8|TRBJ2-7
ASSLLEGAHEQY
>13|TRBV9|TRBJ1-2
ASSVAPQENYGYT
>12|TRBV15|TRBJ2-5
ATSRDRNEETQY
>9|TRBV30|TRBJ2-1
AWNDFNEQF
>14|TRBV20-1|TRBJ2-2
SARDPSGIATGELF
>13|TRBV7-2|TRBJ1-5
ASSLEGPGGQPQH
>11|TRBV20-1|TRBJ2-7
SARDRTEYEQY
>13|TRBV7-9|TRBJ1-4
ASSTRQGADEKLF
>11|TRBV10-3|TRBJ2-7
AISELTSYEQY
>14|TRBV9|TRBJ1-2
ASSFGEDREAYGYT
>12|TRBV9|TRBJ1-1
ASSRDRVNTEAF
>11|TRBV7-2|TRBJ1-1
ASSPAPGPEAF
>11|TRBV29-1|TRBJ1-1
SVDGGGHTEAF
>14|TRBV9|TRBJ1-6
ASSVGRAGGGSPLH
>9|TRBV24-1|TRBJ2-3
ATASTDTQY
>14|TRBV7-2|TRBJ2-2
ASSPYPKGAAGELF
>11|TRBV2|TRBJ2-1
ASSELVVNEQF
>12|TRBV20-1|TRBJ2-7
SARDAGSTYEQY